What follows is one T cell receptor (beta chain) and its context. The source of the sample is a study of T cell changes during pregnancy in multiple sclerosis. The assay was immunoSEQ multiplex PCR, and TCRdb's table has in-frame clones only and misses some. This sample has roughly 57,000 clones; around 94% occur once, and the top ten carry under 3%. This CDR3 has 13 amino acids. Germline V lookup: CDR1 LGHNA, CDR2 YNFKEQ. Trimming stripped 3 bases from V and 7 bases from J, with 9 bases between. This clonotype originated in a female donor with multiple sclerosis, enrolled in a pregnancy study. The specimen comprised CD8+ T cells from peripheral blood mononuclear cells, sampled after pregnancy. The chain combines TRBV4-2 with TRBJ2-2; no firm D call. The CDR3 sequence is CASSHRPGGELFF. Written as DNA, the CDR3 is TGTGCCAGCAGCCACAGGCCCGGCGGGGAGCTGTTTTTT.